The 14 T cell receptor beta chains given below trace back to one sample, sequenced in a study of T cells in Graves' hyperthyroidism and ophthalmopathy. There were TCR beta CDR3 regions amplified from RNA transcripts. TCR CDR3 underwent first-round RT-PCR with the HTBI primer set. Via MiXCR, TCRdb re-called the multiplex PCR reads, giving one row per CDR3 protein. This table has fewer than 850,000 distinct CDR3 sequences, around a sixth appearing once. The sample was blood. Every receptor here comes from a middle-aged man with Graves' hyperthyroidism.

The chain uses TRBV25-1 and TRBJ1-2; a weak D match, TRBD1 (6 bases). Between the trimmed V and J ends, which lost 2 bases and 5 bases, there was a span of 12 bases. Germline CDR1 reads MGHDK; CDR2 reads SYGVNS. The CDR3 sequence is 14 residues long. CDR3 region: CASSEDGQLYGYTF. The CDR3 bases are TGTGCCAGCAGTGAAGATGGACAGTTATATGGCTACACCTTC.

This clonotype was observed many times. This chain uses TRBV30 with TRBJ1-1; D is perhaps TRBD1 (6 bases). The CDR3 runs to 15 residues. The germline gives CDR1 GTSNPN, CDR2 SVGIG (reference sequence). V was clipped by 2 bases and J by 0 bases, with 13 bases between them. This CDR3 is CAWSTDRTLNTEAFF. The CDR3 DNA reads TGTGCCTGGAGTACGGACAGAACTTTGAACACTGAAGCTTTCTTT.

As to this clonotype: A much larger clone lies one base from this, so it may be a read error. This chain joins TRBV6-5 and TRBJ2-3; D gene ambiguous. From germline, CDR1 is MNHEY and CDR2 SVGAGI. This CDR3 contains 14 residues. V was trimmed by 0 bases and J by 0 bases, leaving 4 bases between them. The CDR3, as DNA: TGTGCCAGCAGTTACTCGGTGAGCACAGATACGCAGTATTTT. Translating it yields CASSYSVSTDTQYF.

This clonotype was recorded many times. V is TRBV28 and J is TRBJ2-4; D may be TRBD1 (5 bases). The V end was cut by 5 bases, the J end by 0 bases, with 8 bases between. This CDR3 is 14 amino acids long. Germline-derived CDR1 and CDR2 are MDHEN and SYDVKM. In DNA, the CDR3 is TGTGCCAGCAGTGACAGCCTAGCCAAAAACATTCAGTACTTC. It is translated as CASSDSLAKNIQYF.

This clonotype was observed at least ten times. The rearrangement links TRBV9 to TRBJ2-5; perhaps TRBD2 as D (6 bases). Per germline, CDR1 SGDLS and CDR2 YYNGEE. The CDR3 runs to 18 residues. The germline V and J ends were trimmed by 1 base and 3 bases, with 22 bases remaining between them. The CDR3: CASSVRDGLVAEKETQYF. The CDR3 nucleotides are TGTGCCAGCAGCGTAAGGGACGGGTTAGTAGCGGAAAAAGAGACCCAGTACTTC.

This clonotype occurred a few times. The CDR3 reads CATSDGLASTYEQYF. DNA of the CDR3: TGTGCCACCAGTGACGGACTAGCGTCTACCTACGAGCAGTACTTC. V gene TRBV24-1 combines with J gene TRBJ2-7; 9 bases fit TRBD2. V lost 4 bases, J lost 2 bases, and 5 bases stayed unmatched. CDR1 is KGHDR and CDR2 is SFDVKD in the germline V gene. CDR3 length: 15 residues.

This clonotype was seen ten or more times. The chain is built from TRBV2 and TRBJ2-7; a possible D gene is TRBD1 (6 bases). V lost 3 bases, J lost 0 bases, and 12 bases lay in between. Germline CDR1 and CDR2: SNHLY and FYNNEI. The CDR3 loop spans 15 amino acids. As DNA, the CDR3 is TGTGCCAGCAGTGAGGCAGGGGCCTACTCCTACGAGCAGTACTTC. Its translation is CASSEAGAYSYEQYF.

This clonotype was observed a single time. The conserved final phenylalanine or tryptophan is absent from the CDR3, which likely points to a read error. This chain uses TRBV3-1 with TRBJ2-4, with TRBD2 matching over 8 bases. Germline values: CDR1 LGHDT, CDR2 YNNKEL (reference sequence). The V segment lost 1 base and the J segment 3 bases; nucleotides outside the gene matches: 5. The CDR3 runs to 16 residues. The CDR3 coding sequence is TGTGCCAGCAGCCAAGGAAGCGGGGGCGGCAAAAACATTCAGTACTGC. Its translation is CASSQGSGGGKNIQYC.

The chain carries TRBV6-2 or TRBV6-3 and TRBJ2-1; 13 nucleotides agree with TRBD2. CDR3 length: 16 amino acids. Germline lookup yields CDR1 MNHEY and CDR2 SVGEGT. Trimming at V came to 6 bases and at J to 7 bases, leaving 9 bases not matched to a gene. The CDR3 DNA follows: TGTGCCAGCAGGGGGACTAGCGGGGCGTTTCTTAATGAGCAGTTCTTC. Translating gives CASRGTSGAFLNEQFF.

In this sample, this clonotype turned up many times. The CDR3 here is CASSYSLHNEQFF. For the CDR3, the DNA is TGTGCCAGCAGTTACAGTCTCCACAATGAGCAGTTCTTC. The chain is built from TRBV6-6 and TRBJ2-1; no clear D gene. Trimming shortened V by 2 bases and J by 5 bases, and 7 bases separated the two germline ends. The V gene's germline CDR1 is MNHNY and CDR2 SVGAGI (reference sequence). The CDR3 totals 13 residues.

There are many counts of this clonotype. The chain combines TRBV12-3 or TRBV12-4 with TRBJ2-7; unclear D gene. The CDR3 has 13 amino acids. Trimming left V 7 bases short and J 9 bases short, with 19 bases between. The CDR3 region has the DNA TGTGCCAGCATTGCCGGGCCCTCTTCCGGGCAGTACTTC. Protein sequence: CASIAGPSSGQYF.

Ten or more counts support this clonotype. The rearrangement links TRBV11-2 to TRBJ1-2; D gene ambiguous. This CDR3 comprises 17 residues. Trimming pared 2 bases from V and 0 bases from J, leaving 16 bases between. Germline V gene data show CDR1 as SGHAT and CDR2 as FQNNGV. The CDR3 DNA follows: TGTGCCAGCAGCTTAAAGGTTAACTCTCGCGCTAACTATGGCTACACCTTC. The encoded protein is CASSLKVNSRANYGYTF.

This clonotype was found a few times. The chain employs TRBV18 and TRBJ2-3; TRBD2 matches 11 bases. With 2 bases clipped from V and 6 bases from J, the junction kept 13 bases outside the gene matches. The V gene's germline CDR1 is KGHSH and CDR2 LQKENI. CDR3 length equals 18 residues. The chain's CDR3 is CASSPTVVAGGSKDTQYF. CDR3 DNA: TGTGCCAGCTCACCAACCGTTGTAGCGGGAGGGTCAAAGGATACGCAGTATTTT.

Concerning this clonotype: A much larger clonotype is one base distant, so this may be a read error. This rearrangement joins TRBV5-1 to TRBJ1-1, with D tentatively TRBD1 (5 bases). The V end was cut by 3 bases, the J end by 1 base, with 19 bases between. This CDR3 has 17 residues. Per germline, CDR1 SGHRS and CDR2 YFSETQ. The CDR3 is CASSSPSGIRGNTEAFF. The CDR3 bases are TGCGCCAGCAGCTCCCCTTCGGGAATAAGGGGGAACACTGAAGCTTTCTTT. The full variable domain, rest sourced from reference TRBV5-1 and TRBJ1-1, is KAGVTQTPRYLIKTRGQQVTLSCSPISGHRSVSWYQQTPGQGLQFLFEYFSETQRNKGNFPGRFSGRQFSNSRSEMNVSTLELGDSALYLCASSSPSGIRGNTEAFFGQGTRLTVV.